This T cell receptor (beta chain) emerged from a study of shared clonotypes between healthy human individuals. Here immunoSEQ multiplex PCR was the method, and the copy in TCRdb shows in-frame clones only, minus some. Seen here are some 2,100,000 clones, around 95% observed once, and the top ten hold 0.1% to 0.15%. This clone was observed a handful of times. This CDR3 region has 14 residues. Trimming removed 3 bases at V and 7 bases at J, with 10 bases between. Germline V gene lookup returns CDR1 MGHDK and CDR2 SYGVNS. Sample: naive CD4+ T cells sorted from blood. Described subset: CD45RA+ positively selected. This clonotype was obtained from a man between 18 and 29 years old in good health. This sequence joins TRBV25-1 and TRBJ1-6; D ambiguous. CDR3 DNA: TGTGCCAGCAGTGAGGGTGGGTACAATTCACCCCTCCACTTT. It yields the protein CASSEGGYNSPLHF.